This T cell receptor (beta chain) originates from a study of blood T cell repertoires in COVID-19. The CDR3 has 13 amino acids. Germline-derived CDR1 and CDR2 are LNHDA and SQIVND (reference sequence). V dropped 5 bases and J dropped 6; count of bases not matched to a gene: 4. Clones were sequenced by immunoSEQ multiplex PCR, and TCRdb holds only the in-frame ones, with some missing. This sample carries 150,000 to 200,000 clones, roughly 82% of them seen once, and the ten largest clones take more than 6%. The chain is built from TRBV19 and TRBJ2-1; 7 positions agree with TRBD1. The sample comprised peripheral blood. This clonotype was sampled from a middle-aged woman with COVID-19, enrolled during active disease. CDR3 amino acids: CASSLPGGNEQFF. The CDR3 nucleotides read TGTGCCAGTAGTCTTCCAGGGGGCAATGAGCAGTTCTTC.